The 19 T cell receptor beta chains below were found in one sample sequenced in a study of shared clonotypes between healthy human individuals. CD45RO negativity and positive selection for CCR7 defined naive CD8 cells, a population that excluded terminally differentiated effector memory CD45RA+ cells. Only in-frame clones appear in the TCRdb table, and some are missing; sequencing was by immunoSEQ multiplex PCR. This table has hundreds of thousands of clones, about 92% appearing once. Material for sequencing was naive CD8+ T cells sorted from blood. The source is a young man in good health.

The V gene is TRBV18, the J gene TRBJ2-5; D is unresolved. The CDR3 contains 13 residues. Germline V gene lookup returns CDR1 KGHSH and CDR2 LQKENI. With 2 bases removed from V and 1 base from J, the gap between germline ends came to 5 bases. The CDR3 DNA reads TGTGCCAGCTCACCAAGACGCCAAGAGACCCAGTACTTC. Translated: CASSPRRQETQYF.

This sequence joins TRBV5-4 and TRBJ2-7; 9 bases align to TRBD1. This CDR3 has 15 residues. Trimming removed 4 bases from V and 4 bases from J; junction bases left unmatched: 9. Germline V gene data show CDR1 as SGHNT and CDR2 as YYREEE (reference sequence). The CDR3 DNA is TGTGCCAGCAGCAATACGGGACAGGGTCAATACGAGCAGTACTTC. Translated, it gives CASSNTGQGQYEQYF. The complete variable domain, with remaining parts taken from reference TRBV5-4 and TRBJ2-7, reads ETGVTQSPTHLIKTRGQQVTLRCSSQSGHNTVSWYQQALGQGPQFIFQYYREEENGRGNFPPRFSGLQFPNYSSELNVNALELDDSALYLCASSNTGQGQYEQYFGPGTRLTVT.

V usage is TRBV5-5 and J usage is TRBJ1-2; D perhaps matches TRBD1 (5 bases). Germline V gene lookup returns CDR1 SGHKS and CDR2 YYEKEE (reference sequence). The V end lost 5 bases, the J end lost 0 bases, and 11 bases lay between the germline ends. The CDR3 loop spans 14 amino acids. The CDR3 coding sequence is TGTGCCAGCAGAGCTCAGGGATCTAACTATGGCTACACCTTC. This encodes CASRAQGSNYGYTF.

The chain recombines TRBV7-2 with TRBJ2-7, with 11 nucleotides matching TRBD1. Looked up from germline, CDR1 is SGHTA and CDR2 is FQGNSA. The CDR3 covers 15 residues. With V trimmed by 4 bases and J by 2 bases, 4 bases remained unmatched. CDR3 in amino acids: CASSSGTGGTYEQYF. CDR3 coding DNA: TGTGCCAGCAGCTCGGGGACAGGGGGAACCTACGAGCAGTACTTC.

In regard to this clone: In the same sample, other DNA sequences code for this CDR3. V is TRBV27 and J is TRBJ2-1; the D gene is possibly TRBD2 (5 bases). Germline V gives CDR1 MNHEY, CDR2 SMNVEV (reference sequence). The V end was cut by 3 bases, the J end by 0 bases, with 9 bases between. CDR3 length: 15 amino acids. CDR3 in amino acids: CASSLRESSYNEQFF. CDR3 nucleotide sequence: TGTGCCAGCAGTTTGAGGGAATCCTCCTACAATGAGCAGTTCTTC.

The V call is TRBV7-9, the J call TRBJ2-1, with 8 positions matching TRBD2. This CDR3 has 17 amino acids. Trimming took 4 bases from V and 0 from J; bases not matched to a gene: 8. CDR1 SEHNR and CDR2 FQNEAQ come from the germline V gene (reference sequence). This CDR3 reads CASSSHLSGSSYNEQFF. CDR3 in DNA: TGTGCCAGCAGCTCTCATCTGAGCGGGAGCTCCTACAATGAGCAGTTCTTC.

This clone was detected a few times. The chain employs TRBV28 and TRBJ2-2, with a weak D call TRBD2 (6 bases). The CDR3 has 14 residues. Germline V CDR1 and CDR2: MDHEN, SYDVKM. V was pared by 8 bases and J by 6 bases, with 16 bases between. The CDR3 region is CASHSWREAGELFF. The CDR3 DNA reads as TGTGCCAGCCACTCGTGGAGGGAGGCCGGGGAGCTGTTTTTT.

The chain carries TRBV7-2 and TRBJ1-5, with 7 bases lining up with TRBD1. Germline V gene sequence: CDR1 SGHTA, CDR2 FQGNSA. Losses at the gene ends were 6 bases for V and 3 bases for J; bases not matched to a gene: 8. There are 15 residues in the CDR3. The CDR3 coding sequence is TGTGCCAGCAGTCCACTTGGGACAGCCAATCAGCCCCAGCATTTT. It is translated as CASSPLGTANQPQHF.

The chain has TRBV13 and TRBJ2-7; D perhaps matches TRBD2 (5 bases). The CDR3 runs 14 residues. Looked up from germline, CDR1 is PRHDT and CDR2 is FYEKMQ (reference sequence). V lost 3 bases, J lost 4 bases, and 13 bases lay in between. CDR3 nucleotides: TGTGCCAGCAGCTTCGGAAGGGAGCGGTACGAGCAGTACTTC. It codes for CASSFGRERYEQYF.

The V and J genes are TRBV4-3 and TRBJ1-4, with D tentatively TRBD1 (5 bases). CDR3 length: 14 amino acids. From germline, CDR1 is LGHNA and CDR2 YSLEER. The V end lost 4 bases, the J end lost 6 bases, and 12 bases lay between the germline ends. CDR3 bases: TGCGCCAGCAGCCGGACACTAGATTATGAAAAACTGTTTTTT. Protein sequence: CASSRTLDYEKLFF.

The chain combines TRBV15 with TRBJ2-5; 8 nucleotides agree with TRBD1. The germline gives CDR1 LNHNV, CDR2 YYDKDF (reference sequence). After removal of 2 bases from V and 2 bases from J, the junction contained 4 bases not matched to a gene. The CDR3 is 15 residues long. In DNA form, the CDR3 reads TGTGCCACCAGCAGACAATGGGACAGGCAAGAGACCCAGTACTTC. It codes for CATSRQWDRQETQYF.

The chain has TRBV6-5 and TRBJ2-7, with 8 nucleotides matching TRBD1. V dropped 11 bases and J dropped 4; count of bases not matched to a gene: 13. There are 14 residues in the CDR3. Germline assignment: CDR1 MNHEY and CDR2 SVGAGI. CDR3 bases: TGTGCCTCCTCCAATTGGCAGGGGGCTTACGAGCAGTACTTC. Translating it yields CASSNWQGAYEQYF.

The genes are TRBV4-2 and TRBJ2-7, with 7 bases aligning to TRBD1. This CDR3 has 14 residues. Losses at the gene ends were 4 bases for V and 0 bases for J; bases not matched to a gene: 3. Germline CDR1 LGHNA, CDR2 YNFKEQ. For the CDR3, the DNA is TGTGCCAGCAGCCCTGGGGACAGCTCCTACGAGCAGTACTTC. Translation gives CASSPGDSSYEQYF.

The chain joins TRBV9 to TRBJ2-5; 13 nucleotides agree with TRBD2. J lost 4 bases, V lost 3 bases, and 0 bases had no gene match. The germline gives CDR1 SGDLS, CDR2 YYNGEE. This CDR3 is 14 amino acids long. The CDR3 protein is CASSGTSGRETQYF. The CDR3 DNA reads TGTGCCAGCAGCGGGACTAGCGGGAGAGAGACCCAGTACTTC.

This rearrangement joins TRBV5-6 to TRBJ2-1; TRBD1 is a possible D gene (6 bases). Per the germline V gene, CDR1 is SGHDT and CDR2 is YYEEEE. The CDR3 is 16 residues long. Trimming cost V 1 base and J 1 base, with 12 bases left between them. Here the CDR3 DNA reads TGTGCCAGCAGCTTGTACACAGGGCCATCCTACAATGAGCAGTTCTTC. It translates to CASSLYTGPSYNEQFF.

The CDR3 region has the DNA TGTGCCAGCCGTCGAGCGGGAGGTCAAGAGACCCAGTACTTC. Its translation is CASRRAGGQETQYF. The V call is TRBV27, the J call TRBJ2-5; 9 positions match TRBD2. This CDR3 spans 14 amino acids. The V gene's germline CDR1 is MNHEY and CDR2 SMNVEV (reference sequence). J gave up 2 bases and V 8 bases, and 6 bases lay outside the gene matches.

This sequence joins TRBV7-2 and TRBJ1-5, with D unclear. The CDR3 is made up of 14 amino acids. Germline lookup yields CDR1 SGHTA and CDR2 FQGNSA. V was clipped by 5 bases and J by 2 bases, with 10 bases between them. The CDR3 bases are TGTGCCAGCAGCACTACCGGAGGCAATCAGCCCCAGCATTTT. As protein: CASSTTGGNQPQHF.

The CDR3, as DNA: TGTGCCAGTAGTGCCCGTCACTACAACGAAGAGACCCAGTACTTC. It is translated as CASSARHYNEETQYF. V and J are TRBV19 and TRBJ2-5; no reliable D call. This CDR3 has 15 residues. The germline V gene has CDR1 LNHDA and CDR2 SQIVND (reference sequence). Trimming stripped 5 bases from V and 3 bases from J, with 16 bases between.

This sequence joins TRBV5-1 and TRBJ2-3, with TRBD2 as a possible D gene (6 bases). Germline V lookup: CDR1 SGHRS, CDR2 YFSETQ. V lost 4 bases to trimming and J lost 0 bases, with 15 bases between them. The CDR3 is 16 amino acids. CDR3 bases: TGCGCCAGCAGCCCTCGGGACTCAACGAGCACAGATACGCAGTATTTT. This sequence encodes CASSPRDSTSTDTQYF.